The 20 T cell receptor beta chains below come from one sample, sequenced in a study of cytotoxic CD8 clonotypes in ibrutinib-treated CLL. Data came from immunoSEQ multiplex PCR; TCRdb stores just in-frame clones and leaves some out. The repertoire holds around 92,000 clones, with roughly four fifths as singletons. This sample comprised PBMCs, obtained after 24 months of ibrutinib treatment. These receptors originate from a human donor with chronic lymphocytic leukemia.

V and J are TRBV28 and TRBJ1-5; D gene ambiguous. CDR3 length: 13 residues. The germline gives CDR1 MDHEN, CDR2 SYDVKM. The V end lost 6 bases, the J end lost 9 bases, and 15 bases lay between the germline ends. The CDR3 sequence: CASSPGTGLPQHF. CDR3 in DNA: TGTGCCAGCAGCCCGGGAACTGGTCTGCCCCAGCATTTT.

This chain connects TRBV6-5 to TRBJ1-2; 7 nucleotides line up with TRBD1. This CDR3 is built from 14 residues. Germline trimming cut 6 bases from V and 4 bases from J; bases unmatched to any gene: 8. The V gene's germline CDR1 is MNHEY and CDR2 SVGAGI. CDR3 sequence (DNA): TGTGCCAGCAGAACAGGGGATCTTGGCTATGGCTACACCTTC. It codes for CASRTGDLGYGYTF.

The V call is TRBV11-3, the J call TRBJ2-1, with TRBD2 matching over 8 bases. The V gene end was trimmed by 6 bases and the J gene end by 0 bases; junction bases not matched to a gene: 7. Germline-derived CDR1 and CDR2 are SGHNT and YENEEA. The CDR3 runs to 16 residues. The CDR3 nucleotides are TGTGCCAGCAGGTTCTACAGCGGGGGCTCCTACAATGAGCAGTTCTTC. Its translation is CASRFYSGGSYNEQFF.

This sequence joins TRBV11-2 and TRBJ2-1; TRBD2 agrees at 8 bases. CDR1 and CDR2 (germline): SGHAT, FQNNGV. The CDR3 is 14 amino acids. Losses at the gene ends were 11 bases for V and 4 bases for J; bases not matched to a gene: 10. The CDR3 coding sequence is TGTGCCTACGGGGCCCGGGAGGGATACAATGAGCAGTTCTTC. Its protein product is CAYGAREGYNEQFF. The variable domain in full, with the rest retrieved from reference TRBV11-2 and TRBJ2-1, is EAGVAQSPRYKIIEKRQSVAFWCNPISGHATLYWYQQILGQGPKLLIQFQNNGVVDDSQLPKDRFSAERLKGVDSTLKIQPAKLEDSAVYLCAYGAREGYNEQFFGPGTRLTVL.

The rearrangement joins TRBV19 to TRBJ2-1; 7 positions agree with TRBD1. The V segment lost 0 bases and the J segment 3 bases; nucleotides outside the gene matches: 5. The CDR3 has 16 amino acids. Germline V gene lookup returns CDR1 LNHDA and CDR2 SQIVND (reference sequence). The CDR3 DNA follows: TGTGCCAGTAGTATAGATACCAGGACAGGCTACAATGAGCAGTTCTTC. Protein: CASSIDTRTGYNEQFF.

The chain uses TRBV6-1 and TRBJ2-3, with no clear D. Germline V CDR1 and CDR2: MNHNS, SASEGT. Deletions cut 6 bases from V and 1 base from J, with 11 bases between. The CDR3 sequence is 14 residues long. CDR3 bases: TGTGCCAGCAGGTGGGGTTTTGGCACAGATACGCAGTATTTT. As protein: CASRWGFGTDTQYF.

This chain joins TRBV6-5 and TRBJ1-1; no definite D call. The ends were cut back, 4 bases at V and 1 base at J, with 7 bases in the middle. This CDR3 is 13 amino acids long. CDR1 MNHEY and CDR2 SVGAGI come from the germline V gene. In nucleotides, the CDR3 is TGTGCCAGCAGTTTTCGGCCGAACACTGAAGCTTTCTTT. Translating gives CASSFRPNTEAFF.

V gene TRBV9 combines with J gene TRBJ2-3, with 15 bases matching TRBD2. The CDR3 is 18 residues long. Germline V lookup: CDR1 SGDLS, CDR2 YYNGEE. After removal of 4 bases from V and 2 bases from J, the junction contained 8 bases not matched to a gene. This chain's CDR3 is CASSRGLAGGTSTDTQYF. CDR3 nucleotides: TGTGCCAGCAGCCGCGGACTAGCGGGAGGGACCTCCACAGATACGCAGTATTTT.

The chain uses TRBV9 and TRBJ2-7, with TRBD1 matching 9 bases. This CDR3 comprises 15 residues. Germline CDR1 and CDR2: SGDLS and YYNGEE. The J segment lost 2 bases and the V segment lost 4 bases, leaving 7 bases of the junction unmatched. CDR3 DNA sequence: TGTGCCAGCAGCCGAGGGACAGGGCCGACCTACGAGCAGTACTTC. Amino acid sequence: CASSRGTGPTYEQYF.

This clone came up once. This chain links TRBV5-1 with TRBJ2-1; D gene unclear. Germline CDR1 and CDR2: SGHRS and YFSETQ. Deletions cut 0 bases from V and 6 bases from J, with 1 base between. This CDR3 is 11 amino acids long. Here the CDR3 reads CASSLANEQFF. In DNA, the CDR3 is TGCGCCAGCAGCTTGGCCAATGAGCAGTTCTTC.

This clone has a handful of counts. This chain uses TRBV29-1 with TRBJ2-5; D not resolved. Germline values: CDR1 SQVTM, CDR2 ANQGSEA. The CDR3 is made up of 10 amino acids. The CDR3 bases are TGCACTTGCGGCCAAGAGACCCAGTACTTC. Protein sequence: CTCGQETQYF.

The V gene is TRBV7-3, the J gene TRBJ2-2; the D call may be TRBD1 or TRBD2 (5 bases each). There are 14 residues in the CDR3. Germline CDR1 is SGHTA and CDR2 is FQGTGA. The V and J ends lost 8 bases and 0 bases respectively, with 10 bases between them. The chain's CDR3 is CASGGGPNTGELFF. In DNA, the CDR3 is TGTGCCAGCGGTGGGGGACCGAACACCGGGGAGCTGTTTTTT.

The chain uses TRBV2 and TRBJ1-2; D is undetermined. CDR3 size: 14 residues. Germline V CDR1 and CDR2: SNHLY, FYNNEI. V shed 8 bases and J shed 4 bases, with 17 bases lying between them. CDR3 protein: CASVPELGPYGYTF. DNA for the CDR3: TGTGCCAGCGTTCCGGAGTTGGGCCCCTATGGCTACACCTTC.

V is TRBV19 and J is TRBJ1-2; TRBD1 matches at 7 bases. CDR3 size: 15 residues. V shed 8 bases, J shed 7 bases, and the junction held 16 bases outside the gene matches. The germline CDR1 and CDR2 sequences are LNHDA and SQIVND (reference sequence). CDR3 protein: CASSSLRSGGGGYTF. CDR3 bases: TGTGCCAGTTCCTCTCTACGCTCAGGGGGAGGTGGCTACACCTTC.

This chain links TRBV21-1 with TRBJ2-7. TRBV21-1 is recorded as a pseudogene. The CDR3 has 14 amino acids. The CDR3 spells CASSRPDRTYEQYF. CDR3 coding DNA: TGTGCCAGCAGCAGACCGGACCGCACCTACGAGCAGTACTTC.

V gene TRBV7-2 combines with J gene TRBJ1-2; D not certain. Germline CDR1 and CDR2: SGHTA and FQGNSA. The CDR3 sequence is 13 residues long. The V gene lost 3 bases and the J gene lost 4 bases, with 9 bases spanning the gap. CDR3 sequence: CASSLAGFYGYTF. CDR3 nucleotides: TGTGCCAGCAGCTTGGCGGGATTCTATGGCTACACCTTC.

CDR3 sequence reads: CASRLDRGRGQPQHF. CDR3 sequence (DNA): TGTGCCAGCAGGCTGGACAGGGGGCGCGGGCAGCCCCAGCATTTT. This sequence joins TRBV6-1 and TRBJ1-5; TRBD1 matches at 11 bases. The J segment lost 7 bases and the V segment lost 6 bases, leaving 8 bases of the junction unmatched. The CDR3 is 15 residues long. Germline V gene sequence: CDR1 MNHNS, CDR2 SASEGT.

CDR3 in DNA: TGTGCCAGCAGCACCCAGGGGGACGGGAAGCTATACAATGAGCAGTTCTTC. Translated, it gives CASSTQGDGKLYNEQFF. This rearrangement joins TRBV7-3 to TRBJ2-1; 7 bases align to TRBD1. This CDR3 has 17 amino acids. Germline CDR1 and CDR2: SGHTA and FQGTGA. V shed 5 bases and J 4 bases; nucleotides not matched to a gene: 14.

V and J are TRBV5-1 and TRBJ1-3; D is undetermined. Germline loops: CDR1 SGHRS, CDR2 YFSETQ. The CDR3 contains 19 residues. V lost 0 bases to trimming and J lost 0 bases, with 19 bases between them. CDR3 sequence: CASSLVGYGRFSSGNTIYF. CDR3 in DNA: TGCGCCAGCAGCTTGGTTGGTTACGGAAGATTTAGCTCTGGAAACACCATATATTTT. Looking up the rest from reference TRBV5-1 and TRBJ1-3 gives the full variable domain: KAGVTQTPRYLIKTRGQQVTLSCSPISGHRSVSWYQQTPGQGLQFLFEYFSETQRNKGNFPGRFSGRQFSNSRSEMNVSTLELGDSALYLCASSLVGYGRFSSGNTIYFGEGSWLTVV.

This clone has only one observation. CDR3 residues: CASRSGQGALHEQYF. CDR3 nucleotides: TGTGCCAGCAGGTCGGGACAGGGGGCGCTCCACGAGCAGTACTTC. The chain links TRBV6-4 to TRBJ2-7; 12 bases align to TRBD1. The CDR3 has 15 residues. Trimming took 6 bases from V and 5 from J; bases not matched to a gene: 8. Germline CDR1 MRHNA, CDR2 SNTAGT.